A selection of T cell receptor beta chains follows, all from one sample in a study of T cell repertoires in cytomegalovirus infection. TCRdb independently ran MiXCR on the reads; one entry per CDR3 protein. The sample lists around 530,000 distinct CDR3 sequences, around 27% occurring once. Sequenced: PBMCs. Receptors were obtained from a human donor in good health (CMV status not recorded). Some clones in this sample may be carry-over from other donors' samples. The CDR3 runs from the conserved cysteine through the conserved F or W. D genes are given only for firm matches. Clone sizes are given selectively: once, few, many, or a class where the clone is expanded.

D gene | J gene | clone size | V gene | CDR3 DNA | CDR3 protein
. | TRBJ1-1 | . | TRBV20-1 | TGCAGTGCTAGTTTTGCGAACACTGAAGCTTTCTTT | CSASFANTEAFF
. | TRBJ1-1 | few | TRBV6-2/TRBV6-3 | TGTGCCAGCACCTCAGGGATGTCAGCTTTCTTT | CASTSGMSAFF
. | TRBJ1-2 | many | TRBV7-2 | TGTGCCAGCAGCTTAGCACGGGCCGTAGCTAACTATGGCTACACCTTC | CASSLARAVANYGYTF
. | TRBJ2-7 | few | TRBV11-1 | TGTGCCAGCAGCTTAGTGAGAGGGAGGCCGGCAGGCGAGCAGTACTTC | CASSLVRGRPAGEQYF
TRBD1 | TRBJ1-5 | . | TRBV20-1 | TGCAGTGCCCTGGACAGGGGCGCGGGTCTAGGCAATCAGCCCCAGCATTTT | CSALDRGAGLGNQPQHF
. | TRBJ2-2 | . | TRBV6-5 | TGTGCCAGCAGTTACGAAGGGTCCGGGGAGCTGTTTTTT | CASSYEGSGELFF
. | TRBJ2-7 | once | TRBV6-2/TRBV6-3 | TGTGCCAGCAGTTACCCCCGGGGCAGCAACTTCTACGAGCAGTACTTC | CASSYPRGSNFYEQYF
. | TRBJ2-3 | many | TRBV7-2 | TGTGCCAGCAGCTTGCAGCAGGGAAGCACAGATACGCAGTATTTT | CASSLQQGSTDTQYF
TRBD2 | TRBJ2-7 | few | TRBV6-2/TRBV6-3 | TGTGCCAGCAGTTACTCGGCTAGCGGGACGGAGCAGTACTTC | CASSYSASGTEQYF
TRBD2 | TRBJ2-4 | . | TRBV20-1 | TGCAGTGCTAGAATCGCCGACAGCGGGAAGGCCAAAAACATTCAGTACTTC | CSARIADSGKAKNIQYF
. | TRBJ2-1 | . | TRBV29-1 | TGCAGCGTTCCGAAACCTAGGGCGAGGTCCCGGGGTGCTCCCTACAATGAGCAGTTCTTC | CSVPKPRARSRGAPYNEQFF
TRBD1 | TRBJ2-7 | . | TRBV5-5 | TGTGCCAGCAACCCCCGGGACAGGGTGTATCGGGGAGGCCACGAGCAGTACTTC | CASNPRDRVYRGGHEQYF
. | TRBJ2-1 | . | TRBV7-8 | TGTGCCAGCGGTTTAGCGGTATCCAATGAGCAGTTCTTC | CASGLAVSNEQFF
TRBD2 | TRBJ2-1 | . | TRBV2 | TGTGCCAGCAGACGCGGGACTAGCGGAAACTACAATGAGCAGTTCTTC | CASRRGTSGNYNEQFF
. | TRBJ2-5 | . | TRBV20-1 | TGCAGTGCTAGTGGTCAGGGAGGCCAAGAGACCCAGTACTTC | CSASGQGGQETQYF
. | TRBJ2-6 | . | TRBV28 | TGTGCCAGCAGTTCTCGAAGCTCTGGGGCCAACGTCCTGACTTTC | CASSSRSSGANVLTF
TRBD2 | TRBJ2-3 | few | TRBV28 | TGTGCCAGCAGAGGTAGCGGGAGGGTCGCAGATACGCAGTATTTT | CASRGSGRVADTQYF
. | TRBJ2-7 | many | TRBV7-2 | TGTGCCAGCAGCTTAGACTATGGGGAGCAGTACTTC | CASSLDYGEQYF
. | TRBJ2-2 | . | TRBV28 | TGTGCCAGCAGTTCCAGACTAGTCACCGGGGAGCTGTTTTTT | CASSSRLVTGELFF
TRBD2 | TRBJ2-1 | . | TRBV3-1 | TGTGCCAGCAGCCAAGATCTAGCGGGAGGGTCCTACAATGAGCAGTTCTTC | CASSQDLAGGSYNEQFF
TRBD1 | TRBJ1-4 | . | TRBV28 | TGTGCCAGCATTTCCGGACAGGCGAGAAATGAAAAACTGTTTTTT | CASISGQARNEKLFF
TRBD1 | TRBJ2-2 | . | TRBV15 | TGTGCCACCAGCAGAGTCGGACAGGGCCCGAACACCGGGGAGCTGTTTTTT | CATSRVGQGPNTGELFF
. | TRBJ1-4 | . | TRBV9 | TGTGCCAGCAGCGTTACCCCGAGTGAAAAACTGTTTTTT | CASSVTPSEKLFF
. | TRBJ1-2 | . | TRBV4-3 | TGCGCCAGCAGCCAAGATAGTGGCCTCGGAAACTATGGCTACACCTTC | CASSQDSGLGNYGYTF
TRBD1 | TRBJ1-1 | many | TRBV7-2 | TGTGCCAGCAGCTTGGACAGGGATATGAGCACTGAAGCTTTCTTT | CASSLDRDMSTEAFF
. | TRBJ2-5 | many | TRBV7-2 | TGTGCCAGCAGCCCACGGACTAACCTGGAGACCCAGTACTTC | CASSPRTNLETQYF
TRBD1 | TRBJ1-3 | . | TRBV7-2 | TGTGCCAGCAGCCAAAGACAGGGGAGAAACACCATATATTTT | CASSQRQGRNTIYF
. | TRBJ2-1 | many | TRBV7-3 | TGTGCCAGCAGCTTAACTAGCGGTCAATCCAATGAGCAGTTCTTC | CASSLTSGQSNEQFF
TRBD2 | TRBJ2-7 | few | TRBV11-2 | TGTGCCAGCAGCTTGACTAGCGGGAGGGCCGGGGGGGAGCAGTACTTC | CASSLTSGRAGGEQYF
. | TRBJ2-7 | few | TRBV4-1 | TGCGCCAGCAGCCAAGATAGGACGCCCGCATCCTACGAGCAGTACTTC | CASSQDRTPASYEQYF
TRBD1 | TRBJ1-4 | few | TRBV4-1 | TGCGCCAGCAGCCAAGTGGGGACAGCGAATGAAAAACTGTTTTTT | CASSQVGTANEKLFF
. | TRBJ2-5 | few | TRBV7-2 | TGTGCCAGCAGCTCTAGGGAGGGGGGGGAGACCCAGTACTTC | CASSSREGGETQYF
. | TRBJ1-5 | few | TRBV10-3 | TGTGCCATCAGTGAGTCTGGGGATGACAATCAGCCCCAGCATTTT | CAISESGDDNQPQHF
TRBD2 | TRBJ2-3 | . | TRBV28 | TGTGCCAGCAGTTTCTCGCTAGCGGGGCCGACCAAGCAGTATTTT | CASSFSLAGPTKQYF
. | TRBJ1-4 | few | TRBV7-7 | TGTGCTAGCAGCCCCGGGCACGGAAATGAAAAACTGTTTTTT | CASSPGHGNEKLFF
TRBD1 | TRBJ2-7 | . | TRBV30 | TGTGCCTGGATTGGGACAGGGAGGGACGAGCAGTACTTC | CAWIGTGRDEQYF
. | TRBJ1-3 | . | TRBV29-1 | TGCAGCGTTGCGTCCCAGCTCGGAAACACCATATATTTT | CSVASQLGNTIYF
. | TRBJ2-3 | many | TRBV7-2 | TGTGCCACCGGGGTCGCACTAACCACAGATACGCAGTATTTT | CATGVALTTDTQYF
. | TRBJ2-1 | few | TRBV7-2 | TGTGCCAGCAGCTTAGATGGCGGGCGTAGGGATGAGCAGTTCTTC | CASSLDGGRRDEQFF
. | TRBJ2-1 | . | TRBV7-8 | TGTGCCAGCAGCGCCCTTGAAGGGGGGGAGAATGAGCAGTCCTTC | CASSALEGGENEQSF
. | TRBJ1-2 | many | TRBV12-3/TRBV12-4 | TGTGCCAGCAGTCCTACTCCTGTCTATGGCTACACCTTC | CASSPTPVYGYTF
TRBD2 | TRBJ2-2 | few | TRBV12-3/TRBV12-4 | TGTGCCAGCAGATCGGTCGTGGGCGGGAGGAACGGGGAGCTGTTTTTT | CASRSVVGGRNGELFF